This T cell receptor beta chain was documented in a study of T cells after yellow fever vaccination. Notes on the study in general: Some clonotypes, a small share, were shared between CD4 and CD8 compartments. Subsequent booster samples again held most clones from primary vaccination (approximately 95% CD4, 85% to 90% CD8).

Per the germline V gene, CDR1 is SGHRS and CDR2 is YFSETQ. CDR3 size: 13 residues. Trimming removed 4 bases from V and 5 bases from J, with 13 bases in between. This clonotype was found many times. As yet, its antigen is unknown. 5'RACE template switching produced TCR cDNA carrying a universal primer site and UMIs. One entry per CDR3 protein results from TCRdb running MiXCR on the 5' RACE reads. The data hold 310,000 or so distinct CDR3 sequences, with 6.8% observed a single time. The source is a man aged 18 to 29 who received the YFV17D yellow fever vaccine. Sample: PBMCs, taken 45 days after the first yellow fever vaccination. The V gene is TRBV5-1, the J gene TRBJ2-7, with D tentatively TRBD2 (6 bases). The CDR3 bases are TGCGCCAGCAGCATCCAGGAGGGGCACGAGCAGTACTTC. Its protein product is CASSIQEGHEQYF.